The T cell receptor (beta chain) under discussion was sequenced for a study of cytomegalovirus exposure and HLA in healthy donors. PCR amplification relied on 60 Vbeta primers (plus 13 Jbeta primers). Assay: immunoSEQ multiplex PCR; the TCRdb copy retains only in-frame clones and omits some. The sample carries approximately 180,000 clones, 73% recorded once. The CDR3 consists of 15 residues. V was clipped by 5 bases and J by 2 bases; unmatched bases: 9. CDR1 is SGHTA, CDR2 FQGTGA, per germline. General study points: According to a later analysis, most TCR beta chains associated with CMV appeared HLA-restricted. For cytomegalovirus status, the classifier reportedly gave diagnoses with high specificity and sensitivity. According to the study, roughly 160 TCR beta chains were cytomegalovirus-associated. It was confirmed in vitro that a few of the CMV-associated chains were specific for CMV antigens.

Concerning this clone: The antigen remains unidentified.

This clonotype was sampled from a woman in her twenties or thirties in good health and CMV-seronegative. Specimen: PBMCs. V usage is TRBV7-3 and J usage is TRBJ2-7; 7 nucleotides line up with TRBD2. The CDR3 DNA reads as TGTGCCAGCAGCCCCGGGACTACTGGTACCTACGAGCAGTACTTC. Translating it yields CASSPGTTGTYEQYF.